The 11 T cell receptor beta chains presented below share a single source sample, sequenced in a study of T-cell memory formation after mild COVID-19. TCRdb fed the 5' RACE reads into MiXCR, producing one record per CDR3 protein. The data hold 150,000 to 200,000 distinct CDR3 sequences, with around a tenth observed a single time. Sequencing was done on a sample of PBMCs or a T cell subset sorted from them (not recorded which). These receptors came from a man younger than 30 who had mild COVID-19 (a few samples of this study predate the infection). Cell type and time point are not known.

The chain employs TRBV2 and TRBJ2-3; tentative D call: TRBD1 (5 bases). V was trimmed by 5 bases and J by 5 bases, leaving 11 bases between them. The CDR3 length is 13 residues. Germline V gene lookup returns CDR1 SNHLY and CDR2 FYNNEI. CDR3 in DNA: TGTGCCAGCAGTACCCAGGGAATAGATACGCAGTATTTT. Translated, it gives CASSTQGIDTQYF.

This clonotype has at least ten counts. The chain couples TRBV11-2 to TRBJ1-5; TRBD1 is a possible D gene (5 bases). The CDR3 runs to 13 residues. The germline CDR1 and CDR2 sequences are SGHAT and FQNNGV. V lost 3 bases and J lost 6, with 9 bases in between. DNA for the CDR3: TGTGCCAGCAGCTTGGGACTAAGTCAGCCCCAGCATTTT. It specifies CASSLGLSQPQHF.

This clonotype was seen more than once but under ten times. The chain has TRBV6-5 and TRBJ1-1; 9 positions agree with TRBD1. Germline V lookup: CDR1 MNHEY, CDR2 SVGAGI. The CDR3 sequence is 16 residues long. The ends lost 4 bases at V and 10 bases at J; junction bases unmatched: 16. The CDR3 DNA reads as TGTGCCAGCAGTTTCCGCGGGACAGGGTCTGTTTCGGTAGCTTTCTTT. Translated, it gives CASSFRGTGSVSVAFF.

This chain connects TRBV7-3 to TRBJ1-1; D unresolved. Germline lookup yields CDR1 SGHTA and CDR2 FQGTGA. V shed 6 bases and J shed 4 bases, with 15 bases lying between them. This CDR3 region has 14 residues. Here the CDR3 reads CASSSLATGTEAFF. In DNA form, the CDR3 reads TGTGCCAGCAGTTCCCTGGCGACGGGCACTGAAGCTTTCTTT.

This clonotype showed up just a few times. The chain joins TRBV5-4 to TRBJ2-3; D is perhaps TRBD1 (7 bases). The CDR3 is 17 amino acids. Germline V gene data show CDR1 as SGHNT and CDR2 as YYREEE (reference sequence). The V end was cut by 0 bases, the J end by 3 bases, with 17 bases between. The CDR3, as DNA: TGTGCCAGCAGCTTGGAGGGGGCGCGGGGTAAGACAGATACGCAGTATTTT. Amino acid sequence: CASSLEGARGKTDTQYF.

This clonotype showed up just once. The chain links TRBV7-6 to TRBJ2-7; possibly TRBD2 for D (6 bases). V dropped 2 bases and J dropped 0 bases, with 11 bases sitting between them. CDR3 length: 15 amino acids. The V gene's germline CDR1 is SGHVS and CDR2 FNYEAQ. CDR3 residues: CASSLQAGTSYEQYF. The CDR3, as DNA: TGTGCCAGCAGCTTACAAGCGGGTACCTCCTACGAGCAGTACTTC.

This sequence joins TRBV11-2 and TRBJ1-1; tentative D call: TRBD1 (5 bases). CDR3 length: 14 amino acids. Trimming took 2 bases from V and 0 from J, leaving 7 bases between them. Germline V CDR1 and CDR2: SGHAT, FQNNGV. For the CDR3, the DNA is TGTGCCAGCAGCTTAAAGACAGTGAACACTGAAGCTTTCTTT. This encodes CASSLKTVNTEAFF. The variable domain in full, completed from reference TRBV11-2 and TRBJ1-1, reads EAGVAQSPRYKIIEKRQSVAFWCNPISGHATLYWYQQILGQGPKLLIQFQNNGVVDDSQLPKDRFSAERLKGVDSTLKIQPAKLEDSAVYLCASSLKTVNTEAFFGQGTRLTVV.

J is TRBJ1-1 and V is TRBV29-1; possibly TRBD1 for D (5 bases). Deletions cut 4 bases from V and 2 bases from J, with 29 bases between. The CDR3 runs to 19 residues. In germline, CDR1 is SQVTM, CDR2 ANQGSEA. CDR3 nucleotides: TGCAGCGTTGCTCCTTTGACACATTTACGATGGGGGGGTAACACTGAAGCTTTCTTT. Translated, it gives CSVAPLTHLRWGGNTEAFF.

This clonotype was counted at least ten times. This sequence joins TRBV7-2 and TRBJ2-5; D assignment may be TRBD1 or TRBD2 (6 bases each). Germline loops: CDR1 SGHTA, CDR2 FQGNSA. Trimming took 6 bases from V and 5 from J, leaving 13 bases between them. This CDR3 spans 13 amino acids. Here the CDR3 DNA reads TGTGCCAGCAGAATGGGGGGCTGGGAGACCCAGTACTTC. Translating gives CASRMGGWETQYF.

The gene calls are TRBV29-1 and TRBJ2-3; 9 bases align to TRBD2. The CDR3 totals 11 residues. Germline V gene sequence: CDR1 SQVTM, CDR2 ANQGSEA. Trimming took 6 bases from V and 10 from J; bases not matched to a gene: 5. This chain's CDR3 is CSVPSSGAQYF. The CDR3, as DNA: TGCAGCGTCCCCTCTAGCGGGGCGCAGTATTTT.

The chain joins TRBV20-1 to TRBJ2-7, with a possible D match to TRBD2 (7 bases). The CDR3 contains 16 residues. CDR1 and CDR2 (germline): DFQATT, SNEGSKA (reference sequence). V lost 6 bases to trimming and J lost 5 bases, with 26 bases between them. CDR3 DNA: TGCAGTGCCTCGTATAGTAGTGCACAGGGAGGGGACGAGCAGTACTTC. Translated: CSASYSSAQGGDEQYF.